This entry concerns a single T cell receptor beta chain. RNA, at about 0.45 to 1 ug, was reverse transcribed with random hexamers. A multiplex approach, immunoSEQ multiplex PCR, amplified TCR beta CDR3 across 54 Vbeta and 13 Jbeta. Each CDR3 protein is one row after TCRdb ran MiXCR on the immunoSEQ multiplex PCR reads. The sample lists roughly 200,000 distinct CDR3 sequences, approximately 95% occurring once. Both CD4+ and CD8+ T cells were negatively isolated, and TEMRA cells underwent FACS enrichment. The source of the sample is a study of CD8 T cells in Susac syndrome. Sequencing was carried out using CD8+ T cells from PBMCs. The source of this sequence is a human donor with multiple sclerosis.

CDR3 sequence (DNA): TGTGCCATCAAGGCCCAGGAAAAGTATGAGCAGTTCTTC. Residues: CAIKAQEKYEQFF. The chain employs TRBV10-3 and TRBJ2-1; no definite D call. This CDR3 region has 13 residues. Deletions cut 7 bases from V and 8 bases from J, with 15 bases between. The germline CDR1 and CDR2 sequences are ENHRY and SYGVKD.